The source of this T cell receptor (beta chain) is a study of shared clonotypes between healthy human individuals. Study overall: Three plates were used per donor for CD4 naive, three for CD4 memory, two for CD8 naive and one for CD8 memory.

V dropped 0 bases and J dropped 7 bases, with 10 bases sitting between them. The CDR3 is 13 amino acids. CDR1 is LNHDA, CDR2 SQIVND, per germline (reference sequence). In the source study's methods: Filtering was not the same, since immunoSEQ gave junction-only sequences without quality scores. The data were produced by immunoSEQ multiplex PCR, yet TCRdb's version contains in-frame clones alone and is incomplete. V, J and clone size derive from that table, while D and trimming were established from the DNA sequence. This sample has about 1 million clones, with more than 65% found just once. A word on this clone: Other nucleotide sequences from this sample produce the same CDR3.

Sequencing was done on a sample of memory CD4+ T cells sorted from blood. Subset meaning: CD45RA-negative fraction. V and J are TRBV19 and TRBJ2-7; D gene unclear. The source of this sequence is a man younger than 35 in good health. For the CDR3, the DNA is TGTGCCAGTAGTATAGATAGGGTTGGGGAGCAGTACTTC. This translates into CASSIDRVGEQYF.